This T cell receptor beta chain comes out of a study of cytomegalovirus exposure and HLA in healthy donors. Study details: About 85 million unique TCR sequences came from HLA-typed donors in an early release. Study observations and caveats: For most TCR beta V segments, an earlier analysis put the productive rate at about 90% or about 30% of the time. Reportedly, fewer N-insertions than the approximately 680-donor mean appeared in an Asian-associated ancestry cluster in a later analysis.

Healthy bone marrow donors supplied every sample. Concerning this clone itself: Its antigen is currently unknown.

V shed 0 bases and J shed 8 bases, with 16 bases lying between them. The length of the CDR3 is 15 residues. The germline CDR1 and CDR2 sequences are MNHEY and SVGAGI. The PCR made use of 60 Vbeta and 13 Jbeta primers. Sequencing used immunoSEQ multiplex PCR; TCRdb keeps in-frame clones, though not all of them. Among under 110,000 clones, 65% to 85% were seen once, and the ten largest hold around 2.8%. Material: PBMCs. The chain recombines TRBV6-5 with TRBJ1-2; possible D gene TRBD1, 6 bases. The receptor comes from a male donor in good health and CMV-seropositive. For the CDR3, the DNA is TGTGCCAGCAGTTACTCAGGGGGTTCATTGGAAGGCTACACCTTC. Translating gives CASSYSGGSLEGYTF.